This TCR beta chain was sequenced during a study of siplizumab effects on memory and regulatory T cells. With V trimmed by 2 bases and J by 8 bases, 14 bases remained unmatched. The CDR3 spans 16 residues. The germline gives CDR1 KGHSH, CDR2 LQKENI. Using immunoSEQ multiplex PCR, the repertoire was profiled, and TCRdb retains in-frame clones only, with some absent. The profile shows approximately 60,000 clones, roughly 85% of them singletons. The sequenced sample was memory CD4+ T cells sorted from blood. The receptor comes from a human donor in good health. This chain uses TRBV18 with TRBJ1-2; 7 bases fit TRBD1. CDR3 amino acids: CASSPGQEQGPRGYTF. CDR3 DNA sequence: TGTGCCAGCTCACCAGGGCAGGAACAGGGGCCGCGGGGCTACACCTTC.